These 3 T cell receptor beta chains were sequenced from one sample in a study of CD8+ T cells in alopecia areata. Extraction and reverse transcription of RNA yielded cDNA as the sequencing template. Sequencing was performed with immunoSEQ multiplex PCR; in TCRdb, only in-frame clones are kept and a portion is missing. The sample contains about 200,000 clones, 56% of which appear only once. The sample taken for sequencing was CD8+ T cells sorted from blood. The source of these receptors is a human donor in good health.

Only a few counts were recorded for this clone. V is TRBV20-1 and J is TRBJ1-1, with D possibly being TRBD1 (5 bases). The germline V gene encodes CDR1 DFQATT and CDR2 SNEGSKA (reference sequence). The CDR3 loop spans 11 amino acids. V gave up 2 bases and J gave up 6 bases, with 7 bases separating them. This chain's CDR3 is CSARQGSEAFF. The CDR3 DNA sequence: TGCAGTGCTAGACAGGGATCTGAAGCTTTCTTT.

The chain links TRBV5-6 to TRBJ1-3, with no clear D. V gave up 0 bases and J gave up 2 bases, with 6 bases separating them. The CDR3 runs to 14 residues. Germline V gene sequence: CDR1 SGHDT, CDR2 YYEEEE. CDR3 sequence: CASSLGGTGNTIYF. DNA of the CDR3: TGTGCCAGCAGCTTGGGGGGAACTGGAAACACCATATATTTT.

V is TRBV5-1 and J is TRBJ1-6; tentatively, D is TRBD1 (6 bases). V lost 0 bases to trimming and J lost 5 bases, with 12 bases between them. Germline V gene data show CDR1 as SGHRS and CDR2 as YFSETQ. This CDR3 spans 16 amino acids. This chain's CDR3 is CASSLDWGAHNSPLHF. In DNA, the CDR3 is TGCGCCAGCAGCTTGGACTGGGGGGCCCATAATTCACCCCTCCACTTT.